A single sample gave rise to the 11 T cell receptor beta chains below, sequenced in a study of cytomegalovirus exposure and HLA in healthy donors. The PCR had 60 Vbeta and 13 Jbeta primers. TCRdb keeps only in-frame clones here, not all; method: immunoSEQ multiplex PCR. The repertoire has roughly 140,000 clones, roughly four fifths of them found once; the top ten carry around 6.2%. The sequencing sample was made of PBMCs. The receptors come from a man aged 25-45 years in good health and CMV-seropositive.

V and J are TRBV27 and TRBJ2-7; D ambiguous. Germline V lookup: CDR1 MNHEY, CDR2 SMNVEV (reference sequence). The CDR3 contains 13 residues. Trimming removed 3 bases at V and 0 bases at J, with 6 bases between. The CDR3 coding sequence is TGTGCCAGCAGTTTCTTGAGCTCCTACGAGCAGTACTTC. This translates into CASSFLSSYEQYF.

J is TRBJ2-2 and V is TRBV6-4, with D perhaps matching TRBD2 (7 bases). V was cut by 0 bases and J by 3 bases, with 11 bases left in between. Germline V gene sequence: CDR1 MRHNA, CDR2 SNTAGT. The CDR3 consists of 16 residues. CDR3 DNA: TGTGCCAGCAGTGACTCGAGGGGGGGCGACACCGGGGAGCTGTTTTTT. This translates into CASSDSRGGDTGELFF.

The rearrangement links TRBV7-2 to TRBJ2-7; 8 bases agree with TRBD1. The CDR3 sequence is 14 residues long. Trimming took 6 bases from V and 0 from J; bases not matched to a gene: 4. CDR1 is SGHTA and CDR2 is FQGNSA in the germline V gene. This CDR3 reads CASSFDRGSYEQYF. DNA of the CDR3: TGTGCCAGCAGTTTCGACAGGGGCTCCTACGAGCAGTACTTC.

Regarding this clone: This specimen includes other DNA sequences encoding the same CDR3. This chain joins TRBV5-4 and TRBJ1-1; no definite D call. CDR1 is SGHNT and CDR2 is YYREEE in the germline V gene (reference sequence). This CDR3 spans 14 amino acids. With 0 bases removed from V and 0 bases from J, the gap between germline ends came to 6 bases. This chain's CDR3 is CASSLDRMNTEAFF. The CDR3 nucleotides are TGTGCCAGCAGCTTGGACAGAATGAACACTGAAGCTTTCTTT.

Sample share makes this clone medium-sized. The chain joins TRBV2 to TRBJ2-3; TRBD2 might be the D (5 bases). V was shortened by 7 bases and J by 6 bases, with 11 bases between the two germline ends. CDR1 is SNHLY and CDR2 is FYNNEI in the germline V gene. This CDR3 comprises 12 residues. The CDR3 DNA sequence: TGTGCCAGCACGGAGTCGGGGGATACGCAGTATTTT. This gives the protein CASTESGDTQYF.

Concerning this clone: Germline and junction disagree at one end, which may indicate a read error. The V and J genes are TRBV7-8 and TRBJ2-5, with 12 nucleotides matching TRBD2. CDR1 is SGHVS, CDR2 FQNEAQ, per germline. There are 14 residues in the CDR3. DNA of the CDR3: TGTGCCAGCAGCTTATCTAGCGGGGGGGCCAGGTTGCACTTC. This encodes CASSLSSGGARLHF. Variable domain in full (rest from reference TRBV7-8 and TRBJ2-5): GAGVSQSPRYKVAKRGQDVALRCDPISGHVSLFWYQQALGQGPEFLTYFQNEAQLDKSGLPSDRFFAERPEGSVSTLKIQRTQQEDSAVYLCASSLSSGGARLHFGPGTRLLVL.

About this clone itself: One end of the junction does not line up with germline, which may come from a read error. The chain is built from TRBV5-1 and TRBJ2-2; D possibly corresponds to TRBD1 (5 bases). CDR1 SGHRS and CDR2 YFSETQ come from the germline V gene. The CDR3 consists of 14 residues. CDR3 coding DNA: TGCGCCAACAGCTTGATAACAGGTTCCGGGGAGCTGTTTTTT. Amino acid sequence: CANSLITGSGELFF.

The chain is built from TRBV27 and TRBJ2-1, with 12 nucleotides matching TRBD1. This CDR3 spans 19 amino acids. Per the germline V gene, CDR1 is MNHEY and CDR2 is SMNVEV (reference sequence). V lost 2 bases, J lost 11 bases, and 19 bases stayed unmatched. The CDR3 bases are TGTGCCAGCAGTTTACGATCGGGACAGGGGGCCCAGCGGGAGGGCAAGCAGTTCTTC. Translated, it gives CASSLRSGQGAQREGKQFF.

V and J are TRBV5-4 and TRBJ2-7; 14 nucleotides agree with TRBD2. V shed 4 bases, J shed 4 bases, and the junction held 7 bases outside the gene matches. Germline-derived CDR1 and CDR2 are SGHNT and YYREEE (reference sequence). This CDR3 is built from 16 residues. The CDR3 loop reads CASSKGTSGSEYEQYF. CDR3 bases: TGTGCCAGCAGCAAAGGGACTAGCGGGAGTGAATACGAGCAGTACTTC. The complete variable domain, with remaining parts taken from reference TRBV5-4 and TRBJ2-7, reads ETGVTQSPTHLIKTRGQQVTLRCSSQSGHNTVSWYQQALGQGPQFIFQYYREEENGRGNFPPRFSGLQFPNYSSELNVNALELDDSALYLCASSKGTSGSEYEQYFGPGTRLTVT.

The rearrangement uses TRBV11-2 and TRBJ2-7; D might be TRBD2 (5 bases). V lost 1 base to trimming and J lost 6 bases, with 10 bases between them. The V gene's germline CDR1 is SGHAT and CDR2 FQNNGV. CDR3 length equals 13 residues. DNA of the CDR3: TGTGCCAGCAGCTTAGGTAGGAGGCTCGAGCAGTACTTC. It translates to CASSLGRRLEQYF. Full variable domain (missing parts from reference TRBV11-2 and TRBJ2-7): EAGVAQSPRYKIIEKRQSVAFWCNPISGHATLYWYQQILGQGPKLLIQFQNNGVVDDSQLPKDRFSAERLKGVDSTLKIQPAKLEDSAVYLCASSLGRRLEQYFGPGTRLTVT.

The chain uses TRBV19 and TRBJ1-5; TRBD1 aligns across 7 bases. This CDR3 comprises 13 residues. Trimming removed 4 bases from V and 6 bases from J; junction bases left unmatched: 3. Germline V gene data show CDR1 as LNHDA and CDR2 as SQIVND (reference sequence). The CDR3 region is CASSTGGVQPQHF. CDR3 in DNA: TGTGCCAGTAGTACAGGGGGTGTTCAGCCCCAGCATTTT.